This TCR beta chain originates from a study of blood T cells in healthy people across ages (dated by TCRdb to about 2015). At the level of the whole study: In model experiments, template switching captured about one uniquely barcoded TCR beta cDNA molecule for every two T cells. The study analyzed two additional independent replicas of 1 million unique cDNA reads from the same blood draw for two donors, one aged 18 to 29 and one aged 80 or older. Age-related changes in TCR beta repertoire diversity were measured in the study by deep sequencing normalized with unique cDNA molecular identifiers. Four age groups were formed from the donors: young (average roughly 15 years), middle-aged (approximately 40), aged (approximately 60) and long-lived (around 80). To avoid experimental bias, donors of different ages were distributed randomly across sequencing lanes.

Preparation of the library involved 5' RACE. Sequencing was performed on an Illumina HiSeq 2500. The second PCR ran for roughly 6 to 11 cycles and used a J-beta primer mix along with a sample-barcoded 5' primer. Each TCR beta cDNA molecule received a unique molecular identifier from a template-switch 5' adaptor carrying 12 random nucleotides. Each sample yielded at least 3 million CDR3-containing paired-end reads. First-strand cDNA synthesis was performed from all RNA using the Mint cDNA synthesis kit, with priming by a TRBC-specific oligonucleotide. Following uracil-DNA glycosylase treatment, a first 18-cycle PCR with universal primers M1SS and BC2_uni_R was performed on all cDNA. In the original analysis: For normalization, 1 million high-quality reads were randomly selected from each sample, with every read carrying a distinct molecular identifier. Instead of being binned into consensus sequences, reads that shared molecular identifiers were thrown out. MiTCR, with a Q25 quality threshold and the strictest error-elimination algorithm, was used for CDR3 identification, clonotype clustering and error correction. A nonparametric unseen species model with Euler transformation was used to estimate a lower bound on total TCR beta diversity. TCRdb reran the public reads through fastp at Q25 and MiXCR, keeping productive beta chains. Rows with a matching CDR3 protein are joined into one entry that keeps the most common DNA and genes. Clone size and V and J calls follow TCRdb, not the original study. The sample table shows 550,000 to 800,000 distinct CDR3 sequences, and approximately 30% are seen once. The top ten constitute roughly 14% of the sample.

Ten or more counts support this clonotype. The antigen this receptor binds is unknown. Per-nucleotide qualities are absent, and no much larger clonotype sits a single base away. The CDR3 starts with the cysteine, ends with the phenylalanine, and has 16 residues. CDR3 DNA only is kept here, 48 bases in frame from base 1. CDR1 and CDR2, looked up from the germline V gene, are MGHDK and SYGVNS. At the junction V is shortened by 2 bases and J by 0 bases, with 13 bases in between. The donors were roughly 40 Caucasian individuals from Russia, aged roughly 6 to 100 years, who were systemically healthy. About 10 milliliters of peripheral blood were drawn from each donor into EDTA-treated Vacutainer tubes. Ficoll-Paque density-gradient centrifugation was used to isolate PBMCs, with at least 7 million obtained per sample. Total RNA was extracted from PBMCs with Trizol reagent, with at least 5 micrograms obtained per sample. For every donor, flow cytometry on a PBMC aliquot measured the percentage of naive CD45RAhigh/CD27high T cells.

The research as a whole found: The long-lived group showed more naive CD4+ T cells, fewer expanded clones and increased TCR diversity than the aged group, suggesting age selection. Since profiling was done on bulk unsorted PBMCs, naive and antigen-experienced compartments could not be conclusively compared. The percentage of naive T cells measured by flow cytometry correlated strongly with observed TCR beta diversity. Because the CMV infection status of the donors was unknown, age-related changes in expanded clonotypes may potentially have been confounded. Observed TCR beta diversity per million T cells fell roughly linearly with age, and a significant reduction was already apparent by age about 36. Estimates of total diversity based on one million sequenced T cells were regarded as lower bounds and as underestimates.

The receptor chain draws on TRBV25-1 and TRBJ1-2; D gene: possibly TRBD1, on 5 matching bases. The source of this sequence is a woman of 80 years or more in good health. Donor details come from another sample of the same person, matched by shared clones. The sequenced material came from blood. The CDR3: CASSEREAGSNYGYTF. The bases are TGTGCCAGCAGTGAACGGGAGGCAGGGTCTAACTATGGCTACACCTTC.